This T cell receptor beta chain stems from a study of CD8 T cells in ankylosing spondylitis. Findings and limits, study-wide: About 8 highly homologous variants made up a TCR beta motif, and this motif appeared characteristic of ankylosing spondylitis blood. Disease-associated clones were reportedly significantly overrepresented in matched ankylosing spondylitis synovial fluid.

Germline values: CDR1 SGHDT, CDR2 YYEEEE. V gave up 2 bases and J gave up 4 bases, with 17 bases separating them. The CDR3 is 16 amino acids. Molecular-barcoded quantitative 5'-RACE produced these TCR beta libraries. TCRdb reprocessed the 5' RACE reads via MiXCR and lists one record per CDR3 protein. Of 750,000 to 850,000 distinct CDR3 sequences in the sample, 12% were seen once. To note about this clonotype: No antigen is known for it.

Specimen: blood, either unsorted or a sorted T cell fraction (not recorded which). V gene TRBV5-6 combines with J gene TRBJ2-3, with a weak D call TRBD1 (6 bases). This TCR came from a male donor with ankylosing spondylitis. For the CDR3, the DNA is TGTGCCAGCAGCTTACGACAGGTGGGCCGGTCAGATACGCAGTATTTT. As protein: CASSLRQVGRSDTQYF.